This TCR beta chain is drawn from a study of regulatory T cells in long-lasting Graves disease. Time point reported: newly diagnosed GD, antithyroid drugs for less than 3 months. The TCR library was made from RNA that had been extracted from PBMCs in TRIzol. With respect to this clonotype: Its antigen is still unknown.

Germline V gives CDR1 DFQATT, CDR2 SNEGSKA (reference sequence). This CDR3 is built from 14 residues. V dropped 6 bases and J dropped 0 bases, with 14 bases sitting between them. Relying on iRepertoire HTBI primers and Arm-PCR of CDR3 regions, the team built TCR beta libraries. TCRdb itself ran the multiplex PCR reads through MiXCR, one entry per CDR3 protein. Counted here are some 500,000 distinct CDR3 sequences, roughly 13% occurring once; the ten biggest clones make up roughly a tenth. The study, taken as a whole, reports: Persistent cases favored TRBV28, TRBJ1-2 and TRBJ2-5.

The data were also submitted as part of a second study, on T cells in Graves' hyperthyroidism and ophthalmopathy. That publication notes: Patients between 18 and 65 years old had hyperthyroidism, newly diagnosed and lasting under 2 months.

This TCR derives from a man aged 25-45 years with Graves disease. The rearrangement uses TRBV20-1 and TRBJ1-1, with D possibly TRBD1 on 5 matching bases. Sequenced here: peripheral blood mononuclear cells (PBMCs), sampled at new diagnosis, from a patient treated with antithyroid drugs. CDR3 protein: CSAFSTDLNTEAFF. CDR3 nucleotide sequence: TGCAGTGCCTTCTCGACAGACCTGAACACTGAAGCTTTCTTT.